This T cell receptor (beta chain) was found in a study of CD8 T cells in Susac syndrome. The study's findings and limits: The number of individuals included in the study's TCR sequencing and HLA analysis was acknowledged as relatively small.

As regards this clonotype: No antigen is known for it.

Per germline, CDR1 MNHNS and CDR2 SASEGT. CDR3 size: 18 residues. V was clipped by 5 bases and J by 3 bases, with 26 bases between them. cDNA came from around 0.5 to 1 ug RNA primed by random hexamers. TCRdb independently ran MiXCR on the immunoSEQ multiplex PCR reads; one entry per CDR3 protein. The table has approximately 170,000 distinct CDR3 sequences, 92% seen once. Sequencing was carried out using CD4+ T cells from PBMCs. The origin of this receptor is a human donor in good health. The rearrangement uses TRBV6-1 and TRBJ2-7, with D unclear. The CDR3 is CASSRVTSTHLLIYEQYF. In DNA form, the CDR3 reads TGTGCCAGCAGTCGGGTTACCTCGACACACCTCTTAATCTACGAGCAGTACTTC.